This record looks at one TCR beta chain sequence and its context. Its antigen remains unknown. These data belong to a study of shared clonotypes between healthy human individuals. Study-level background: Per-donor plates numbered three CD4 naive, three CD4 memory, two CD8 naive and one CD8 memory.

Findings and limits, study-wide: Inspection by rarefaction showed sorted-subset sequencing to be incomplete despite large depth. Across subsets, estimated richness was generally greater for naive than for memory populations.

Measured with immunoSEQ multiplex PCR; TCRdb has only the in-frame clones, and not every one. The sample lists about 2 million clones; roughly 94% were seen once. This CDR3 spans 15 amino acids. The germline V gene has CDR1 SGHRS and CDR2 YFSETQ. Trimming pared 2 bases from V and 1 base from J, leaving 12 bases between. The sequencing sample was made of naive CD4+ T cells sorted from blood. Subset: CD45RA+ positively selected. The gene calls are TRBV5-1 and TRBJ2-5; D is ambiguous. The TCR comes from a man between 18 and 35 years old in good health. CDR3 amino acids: CASSFQNRIQETQYF. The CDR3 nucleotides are TGCGCCAGCAGCTTCCAGAACAGAATCCAAGAGACCCAGTACTTC.